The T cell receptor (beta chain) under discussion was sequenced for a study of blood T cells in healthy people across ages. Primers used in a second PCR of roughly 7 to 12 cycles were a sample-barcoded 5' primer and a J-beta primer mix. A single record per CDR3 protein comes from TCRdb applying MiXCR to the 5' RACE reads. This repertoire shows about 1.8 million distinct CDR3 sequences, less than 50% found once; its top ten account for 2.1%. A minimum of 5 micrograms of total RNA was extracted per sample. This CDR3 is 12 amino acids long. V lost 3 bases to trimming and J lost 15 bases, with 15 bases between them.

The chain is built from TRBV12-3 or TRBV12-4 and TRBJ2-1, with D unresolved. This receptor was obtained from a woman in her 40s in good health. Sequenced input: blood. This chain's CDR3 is CASSFSGPVAFF. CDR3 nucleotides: TGTGCCAGCAGTTTTTCCGGTCCAGTGGCGTTCTTC.